This TCR beta chain was found in a study of STAT5B mutations in CD4+ large granular lymphocyte leukemia. Study-wide results and limits: Higher CD4+ than CD8+ T-LGLL clonality might reflect small sample size. Approximately 25% of private leukemic clonotypes occurred rarely in other patients' non-leukemic repertoires. CD4-sorted patient repertoires seemed more clonal than healthy CD4+ repertoires. TRBV06-family usage was enriched in top patient clones (8/27) versus controls (2/35).

Measured with immunoSEQ multiplex PCR; TCRdb has only the in-frame clones, and not every one. The table shows around 29,000 clones, with around 80% occurring only once. There are a few counts of this clone. Its target is unknown. Looked up from germline, CDR1 is MNHGY and CDR2 is SVAAGI. This CDR3 is built from 14 residues. The V end was cut by 3 bases, the J end by 2 bases, with 10 bases between. The sequencing sample was made of CD4+ T cells from blood buffy coats. V usage is TRBV6-9 and J usage is TRBJ1-1; no firm D call. This clonotype originated in a human donor in good health. This CDR3 is CASSYSWGNTEAFF. The CDR3 coding sequence is TGTGCCAGCAGTTACTCCTGGGGTAACACTGAAGCTTTCTTT.